This passage covers 26 T cell receptor beta chains from one sample sequenced in a study of shared clonotypes between healthy human individuals. CD45RO-negative CD8 cells positively selected for CCR7 made up the naive population, which excluded terminally differentiated effector memory CD45RA+ cells. Using immunoSEQ multiplex PCR, the repertoire was profiled, and TCRdb retains in-frame clones only, with some absent. The sample records millions of clones, around 93% being singletons. Input material: naive CD8+ T cells from PBMCs. The receptors come from a man between 18 and 35 years old in good health. Some clones in this sample may be carry-over from other donors' samples.

The chain couples TRBV10-3 to TRBJ2-3, with TRBD2 identical over 7 bases. V shed 2 bases and J 0 bases; nucleotides not matched to a gene: 5. This CDR3 is built from 16 residues. CDR1 and CDR2 from the germline V gene are ENHRY and SYGVKD. DNA for the CDR3: TGTGCCATCAGTGAGATTGGGGGAGGGAGCACAGATACGCAGTATTTT. Translation gives CAISEIGGGSTDTQYF.

This sequence joins TRBV27 and TRBJ2-6, with a possible D match to TRBD2 (5 bases). This CDR3 region has 16 residues. The V end lost 5 bases, the J end lost 2 bases, and 13 bases lay between the germline ends. CDR1 and CDR2 from the germline V gene are MNHEY and SMNVEV (reference sequence). CDR3 nucleotide sequence: TGTGCCAGCAGTCCGGGTCGGGGTACTGGGGCCAACGTCCTGACTTTC. This gives the protein CASSPGRGTGANVLTF.

The genes are TRBV5-1 and TRBJ1-1; D ambiguous. The CDR3 has 13 residues. Germline lookup yields CDR1 SGHRS and CDR2 YFSETQ. V was cut by 2 bases and J by 8 bases, with 13 bases left in between. CDR3 sequence reads: CASSLHLSDEAFF. Here the CDR3 DNA reads TGCGCCAGCAGCTTACATCTATCCGACGAAGCTTTCTTT.

The V call is TRBV28, the J call TRBJ1-4; D perhaps matches TRBD1 (6 bases). Germline V gives CDR1 MDHEN, CDR2 SYDVKM. V was clipped by 8 bases and J by 0 bases, with 10 bases between them. The CDR3 has 14 residues. DNA of the CDR3: TGTGCCAGCGTAACAGGGCCAACTAATGAAAAACTGTTTTTT. Translation: CASVTGPTNEKLFF.

The chain uses TRBV25-1 and TRBJ2-1, with 9 nucleotides matching TRBD2. The CDR3 is 15 residues long. V lost 3 bases, J lost 3 bases, and 3 bases stayed unmatched. Germline-derived CDR1 and CDR2 are MGHDK and SYGVNS. CDR3 loop: CASSEGLAIYNEQFF. In DNA, the CDR3 is TGTGCCAGCAGTGAGGGACTAGCTATCTACAATGAGCAGTTCTTC. Variable domain in full (rest from reference TRBV25-1 and TRBJ2-1): EADIYQTPRYLVIGTGKKITLECSQTMGHDKMYWYQQDPGMELHLIHYSYGVNSTEKGDLSSESTVSRIRTEHFPLTLESARPSHTSQYLCASSEGLAIYNEQFFGPGTRLTVL.

Comment on this clone: A read error is possible here, since a much larger clone lies one base away. The chain joins TRBV7-9 to TRBJ1-4; D not certain. The CDR3 has 11 residues. Trimming took 5 bases from V and 8 from J, leaving 6 bases between them. CDR1 and CDR2 (germline): SEHNR, FQNEAQ (reference sequence). This CDR3 is CASSAGEKLFF. The DNA for the CDR3 is TGTGCCAGCAGCGCGGGGGAAAAACTGTTTTTT.

The chain links TRBV27 to TRBJ2-7, with 7 bases lining up with TRBD1. V shed 10 bases and J 3 bases; nucleotides not matched to a gene: 9. This CDR3 comprises 13 residues. Germline V CDR1 and CDR2: MNHEY, SMNVEV (reference sequence). The CDR3 sequence is CATSDRVNYEQYF. The CDR3 DNA reads TGTGCCACCTCCGACAGGGTGAACTACGAGCAGTACTTC.

The genes are TRBV2 and TRBJ2-5; D perhaps matches TRBD1 (9 bases). The CDR3 extends over 20 amino acids. V gave up 2 bases and J gave up 5 bases, with 30 bases separating them. Germline CDR1 reads SNHLY; CDR2 reads FYNNEI. The CDR3 reads CASSERGGKPWTGEDETQYF. DNA for the CDR3: TGTGCCAGCAGTGAACGGGGGGGAAAACCCTGGACAGGGGAGGACGAGACCCAGTACTTC.

The chain recombines TRBV4-1 with TRBJ2-4; D may be TRBD1 (6 bases). This CDR3 has 14 residues. Germline V gives CDR1 MGHRA, CDR2 YSYEKL. Trimming shortened V by 3 bases and J by 8 bases, and 14 bases separated the two germline ends. In nucleotides, the CDR3 is TGCGCCAGCAGCCAGAAACAGGGTGCGGACATTCAGTACTTC. Residues: CASSQKQGADIQYF.

There are a few counts of this clone. This specimen includes other DNA sequences encoding the same CDR3. The chain employs TRBV20-1 and TRBJ1-1; no definite D call. V was clipped by 6 bases and J by 0 bases, with 5 bases between them. CDR3 length: 11 amino acids. Germline CDR1 reads DFQATT; CDR2 reads SNEGSKA (reference sequence). The chain's CDR3 is CSARLNTEAFF. CDR3 nucleotides: TGCAGTGCCCGTCTGAACACTGAAGCTTTCTTT.

The chain joins TRBV21-1 to TRBJ2-1. TRBV21-1 is a known pseudogene. The CDR3 consists of 14 residues. The CDR3 nucleotides are TGTGCCAGCAGCTGGGGACCTCGAGGGGATGAGCAGTTCTTC. This encodes CASSWGPRGDEQFF.

V gene TRBV28 combines with J gene TRBJ1-1; D unclear. With 8 bases removed from V and 3 bases from J, the gap between germline ends came to 13 bases. Per the germline V gene, CDR1 is MDHEN and CDR2 is SYDVKM. This CDR3 has 13 residues. This chain's CDR3 is CASGNRLYTEAFF. The CDR3, as DNA: TGTGCCAGCGGTAATAGGTTATACACTGAAGCTTTCTTT. Full variable domain (missing parts from reference TRBV28 and TRBJ1-1): DVKVTQSSRYLVKRTGEKVFLECVQDMDHENMFWYRQDPGLGLRLIYFSYDVKMKEKGDIPEGYSVSREKKERFSLILESASTNQTSMYLCASGNRLYTEAFFGQGTRLTVV.

The chain uses TRBV27 and TRBJ2-7, with TRBD1 identical over 8 bases. Germline V gene sequence: CDR1 MNHEY, CDR2 SMNVEV (reference sequence). This CDR3 is built from 13 residues. V trimming: 5 bases; J trimming: 5 bases; junction bases outside the gene matches: 5. The CDR3 is CASSVRQGNEQYF. DNA for the CDR3: TGTGCCAGCAGTGTCAGACAGGGGAACGAGCAGTACTTC.

The chain joins TRBV21-1 to TRBJ2-5; the table's D call of TRBD1 was not tested on the DNA. TRBV21-1 is a listed pseudogene. The CDR3 consists of 19 residues. In nucleotides, the CDR3 is TGTGCCAGCACCTATTCCCAGGACAAACCCGGGCTCCTCAAAGAGACCCAGTACTTC. Translating gives CASTYSQDKPGLLKETQYF.

The sample holds one count of this clone. This chain connects TRBV27 to TRBJ2-3; TRBD1 agrees at 9 bases. CDR3 length: 13 amino acids. CDR1 is MNHEY, CDR2 SMNVEV, per germline (reference sequence). The J segment lost 6 bases and the V segment lost 10 bases, leaving 8 bases of the junction unmatched. CDR3 DNA sequence: TGTGCCACCTACCGGGACAGGGCGGATACGCAGTATTTT. It is translated as CATYRDRADTQYF.

This chain joins TRBV28 and TRBJ2-7; 7 bases are shared with TRBD2. The CDR3 spans 15 residues. J was trimmed by 2 bases and V by 1 base; bases with no gene match: 5. Germline V gene lookup returns CDR1 MDHEN and CDR2 SYDVKM. Written as DNA, the CDR3 is TGTGCCAGCAGTTTATTGCTAGCGGAGGCCTACGAGCAGTACTTC. Translated: CASSLLLAEAYEQYF.

As DNA, the CDR3 is TGTGCCAGCAGCCAGCGCCCGGGGGCCGCATATTTT. It is translated as CASSQRPGAAYF. The chain employs TRBV7-2 and TRBJ1-3; D is perhaps TRBD1 (6 bases). CDR1 is SGHTA and CDR2 is FQGNSA in the germline V gene. V was shortened by 5 bases and J by 15 bases, with 17 bases between the two germline ends. The CDR3 spans 12 residues.

The chain employs TRBV7-9 and TRBJ1-4; 9 bases line up with TRBD1. This CDR3 has 16 amino acids. Germline V gene data show CDR1 as SEHNR and CDR2 as FQNEAQ (reference sequence). After removal of 5 bases from V and 8 bases from J, the junction contained 12 bases not matched to a gene. The CDR3 nucleotides are TGTGCCAGCAGCACCCGGACAGGGGTTAGAAAAGAAAAACTGTTTTTT. Protein sequence: CASSTRTGVRKEKLFF. Supplemented by reference TRBV7-9 and TRBJ1-4, the full variable domain reads DTGVSQNPRHKITKRGQNVTFRCDPISEHNRLYWYRQTLGQGPEFLTYFQNEAQLEKSRLLSDRFSAERPKGSFSTLEIQRTEQGDSAMYLCASSTRTGVRKEKLFFGSGTQLSVL.

This clone was observed once. CDR3 in amino acids: CASIQPATYSNQPQHF. DNA for the CDR3: TGTGCCAGCATCCAACCGGCGACCTATAGCAATCAGCCCCAGCATTTT. The rearrangement links TRBV28 to TRBJ1-5; D is uncertain. The CDR3 length is 16 residues. The V gene's germline CDR1 is MDHEN and CDR2 SYDVKM. The V gene lost 7 bases and the J gene lost 0 bases, with 16 bases spanning the gap.

This rearrangement joins TRBV29-1 to TRBJ1-2, with a weak D call TRBD1 (6 bases). The V gene lost 4 bases and the J gene lost 8 bases, with 11 bases spanning the gap. The CDR3 is 11 residues long. Germline lookup yields CDR1 SQVTM and CDR2 ANQGSEA. The DNA for the CDR3 is TGCAGCGTTGTAACAGGGAGCGGCTACACCTTC. This gives the protein CSVVTGSGYTF. Combining the CDR3 with reference TRBV29-1 and TRBJ1-2 gives the whole variable domain SAVISQKPSRDICQRGTSLTIQCQVDSQVTMMFWYRQQPGQSLTLIATANQGSEATYESGFVIDKFPISRPNLTFSTLTVSNMSPEDSSIYLCSVVTGSGYTFGSGTRLTVV.

This rearrangement joins TRBV28 to TRBJ2-7; 8 positions match TRBD1. The CDR3 contains 16 residues. The germline V gene has CDR1 MDHEN and CDR2 SYDVKM. V dropped 4 bases and J dropped 2; count of bases not matched to a gene: 10. CDR3 nucleotides: TGTGCCAGCAGTTCCCCCCGGACAGGGACCCCCTACGAGCAGTACTTC. Translated: CASSSPRTGTPYEQYF.

This CDR3 is CASSQVGGQGDTGELFF. For the CDR3, the DNA is TGCGCCAGCAGCCAAGTCGGGGGACAGGGGGACACCGGGGAGCTGTTTTTT. The genes are TRBV4-3 and TRBJ2-2, with TRBD1 matching 11 bases. J was trimmed by 3 bases and V by 1 base; bases with no gene match: 4. The CDR3 has 17 amino acids. Germline V lookup: CDR1 LGHNA, CDR2 YSLEER.

This chain links TRBV6-4 with TRBJ2-7; D possibly matches TRBD1 or TRBD2 (5 bases each). Germline V gives CDR1 MRHNA, CDR2 SNTAGT. The CDR3 is made up of 15 amino acids. Between the trimmed V and J ends, which lost 3 bases and 6 bases, there was a span of 18 bases. CDR3 DNA sequence: TGTGCCAGCAGTGAGCGCCTGGGATTGGGGACCGAGCAGTACTTC. This encodes CASSERLGLGTEQYF.

CDR3: CASSGLAGRGSYEQYF. The CDR3 DNA sequence: TGTGCCAGCAGTGGACTAGCGGGACGTGGCTCCTACGAGCAGTACTTC. V is TRBV28 and J is TRBJ2-7; 12 bases are a match to TRBD2. Germline V CDR1 and CDR2: MDHEN, SYDVKM. The trim removed 5 bases at V and 0 bases at J, leaving 5 bases unmatched. This CDR3 region has 16 residues.

The chain combines TRBV7-3 with TRBJ2-5; weak D call: TRBD1 (7 bases). The germline gives CDR1 SGHTA, CDR2 FQGTGA. V lost 6 bases to trimming and J lost 4 bases, with 12 bases between them. This CDR3 contains 13 residues. The DNA for the CDR3 is TGTGCCAGCAGTCCAGGGGGGCCAGAGACCCAGTACTTC. Its translation is CASSPGGPETQYF.

The chain has TRBV20-1 and TRBJ2-1; D gene uncertain. CDR1 DFQATT and CDR2 SNEGSKA come from the germline V gene (reference sequence). This CDR3 has 11 residues. The ends were cut back, 5 bases at V and 9 bases at J, with 11 bases in the middle. CDR3 protein: CSAPNAAEQFF. In DNA, the CDR3 is TGCAGTGCTCCCAACGCGGCTGAGCAGTTCTTC.